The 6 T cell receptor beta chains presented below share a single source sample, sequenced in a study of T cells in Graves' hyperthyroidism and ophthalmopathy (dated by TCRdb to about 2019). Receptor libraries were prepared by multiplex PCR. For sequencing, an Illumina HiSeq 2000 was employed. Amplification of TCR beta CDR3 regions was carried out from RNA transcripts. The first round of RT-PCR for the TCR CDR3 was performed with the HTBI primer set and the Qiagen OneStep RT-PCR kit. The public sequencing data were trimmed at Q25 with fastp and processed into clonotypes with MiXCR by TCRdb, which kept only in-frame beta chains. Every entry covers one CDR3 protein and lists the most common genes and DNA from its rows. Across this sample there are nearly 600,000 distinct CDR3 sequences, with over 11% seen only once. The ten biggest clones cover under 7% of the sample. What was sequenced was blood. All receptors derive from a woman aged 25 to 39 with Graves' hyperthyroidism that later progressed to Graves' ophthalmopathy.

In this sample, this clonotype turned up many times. CDR3 DNA sequence: TGCGCCAGCAGCCCCAGGGGGCTAGCCAAAAACATTCAGTACTTC. Translating gives CASSPRGLAKNIQYF. The V gene is TRBV5-1, the J gene TRBJ2-4; 8 nucleotides agree with TRBD1. V lost 4 bases, J lost 0 bases, and 3 bases stayed unmatched. The CDR3 covers 15 residues. The germline V gene encodes CDR1 SGHRS and CDR2 YFSETQ. The full variable domain, in which reference TRBV5-1 and TRBJ2-4 provide the parts outside the CDR3, is KAGVTQTPRYLIKTRGQQVTLSCSPISGHRSVSWYQQTPGQGLQFLFEYFSETQRNKGNFPGRFSGRQFSNSRSEMNVSTLELGDSALYLCASSPRGLAKNIQYFGAGTRLSVL.

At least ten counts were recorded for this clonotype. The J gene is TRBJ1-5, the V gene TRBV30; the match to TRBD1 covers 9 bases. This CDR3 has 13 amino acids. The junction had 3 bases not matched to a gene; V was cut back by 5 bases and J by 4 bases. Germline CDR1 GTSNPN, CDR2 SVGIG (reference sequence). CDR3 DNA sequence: TGTGCCTGGGAACAGGGGGCTAATCAGCCCCAGCATTTT. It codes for CAWEQGANQPQHF.

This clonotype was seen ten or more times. The CDR3: CASSFLGSNEKLFF. CDR3 sequence (DNA): TGTGCCAGCAGTTTTCTTGGCTCTAATGAAAAACTGTTTTTT. The V and J genes are TRBV12-3 or TRBV12-4 and TRBJ1-4; D is undetermined. The CDR3 totals 14 residues. Trimming pared 3 bases from V and 3 bases from J, leaving 8 bases between.

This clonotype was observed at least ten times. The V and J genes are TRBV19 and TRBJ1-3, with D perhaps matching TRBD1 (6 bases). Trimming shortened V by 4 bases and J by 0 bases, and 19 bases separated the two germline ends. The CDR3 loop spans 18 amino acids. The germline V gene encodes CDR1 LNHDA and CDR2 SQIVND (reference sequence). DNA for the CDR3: TGTGCCAGTAGTACCCCGGGACACATACTCCTCTCTGGAAACACCATATATTTT. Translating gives CASSTPGHILLSGNTIYF.

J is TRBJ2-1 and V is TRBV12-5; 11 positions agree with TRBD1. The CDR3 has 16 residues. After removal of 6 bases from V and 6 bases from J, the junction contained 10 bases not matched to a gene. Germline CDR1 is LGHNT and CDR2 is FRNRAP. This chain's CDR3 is CASGTGQGALGNEQFF. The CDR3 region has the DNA TGTGCTAGTGGCACCGGACAGGGGGCTTTGGGCAATGAGCAGTTCTTC.

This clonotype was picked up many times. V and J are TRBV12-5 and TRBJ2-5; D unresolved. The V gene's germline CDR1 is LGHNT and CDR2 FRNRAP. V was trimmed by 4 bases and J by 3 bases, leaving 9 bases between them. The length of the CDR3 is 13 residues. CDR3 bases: TGTGCTAGTGGTTCGGACGGTGAAGAGACCCAGTACTTC. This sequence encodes CASGSDGEETQYF.